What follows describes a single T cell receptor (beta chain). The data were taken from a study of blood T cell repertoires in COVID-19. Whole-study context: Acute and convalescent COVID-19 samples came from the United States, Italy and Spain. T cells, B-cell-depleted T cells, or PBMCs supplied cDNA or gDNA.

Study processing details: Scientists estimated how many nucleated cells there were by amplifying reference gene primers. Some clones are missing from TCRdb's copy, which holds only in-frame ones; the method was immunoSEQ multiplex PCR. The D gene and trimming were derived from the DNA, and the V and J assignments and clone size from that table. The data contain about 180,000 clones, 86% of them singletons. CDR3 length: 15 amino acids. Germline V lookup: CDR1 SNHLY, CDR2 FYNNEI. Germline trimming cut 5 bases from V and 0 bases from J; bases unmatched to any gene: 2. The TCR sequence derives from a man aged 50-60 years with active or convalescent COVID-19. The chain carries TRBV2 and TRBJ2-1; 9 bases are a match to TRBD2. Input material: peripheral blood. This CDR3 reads CASSRSGSSYNEQFF. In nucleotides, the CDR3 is TGTGCCAGCAGTCGTAGCGGGAGCTCCTACAATGAGCAGTTCTTC.